One sample yielded the 5 T cell receptor beta chains listed below, sequenced in a study of cytomegalovirus exposure and HLA in healthy donors. PCR was performed using 60 Vbeta and 13 Jbeta primers. Libraries were prepared by immunoSEQ multiplex PCR; TCRdb keeps only in-frame clonotypes and omits some of them. The data show roughly 150,000 clones, with 75% seen just once and around 3% held by the top ten. What was sequenced was PBMCs. These TCRs come from a woman in her forties or fifties in good health and CMV-seropositive.

This sequence joins TRBV5-1 and TRBJ2-1, with D possibly being TRBD2 (5 bases). Trimming removed 2 bases from V and 0 bases from J, with 12 bases in between. Germline lookup yields CDR1 SGHRS and CDR2 YFSETQ. The length of the CDR3 is 16 residues. The CDR3, as DNA: TGCGCCAGCAGCTTAGAGGCGAGCGGCTCCTACAATGAGCAGTTCTTC. It is translated as CASSLEASGSYNEQFF.

V and J are TRBV5-4 and TRBJ1-1; TRBD1 matches 10 bases. This CDR3 spans 13 amino acids. V shed 7 bases and J 1 base; nucleotides not matched to a gene: 1. Germline V gene lookup returns CDR1 SGHNT and CDR2 YYREEE (reference sequence). CDR3 region: CASRDRGNTEAFF. CDR3 DNA sequence: TGTGCCAGCCGGGACAGGGGGAACACTGAAGCTTTCTTT.

The chain combines TRBV27 with TRBJ1-2; 10 positions agree with TRBD1. CDR1 and CDR2 from the germline V gene are MNHEY and SMNVEV (reference sequence). The CDR3 length is 13 residues. The junction had 4 bases not matched to a gene; V was cut back by 4 bases and J by 8 bases. Here the CDR3 DNA reads TGTGCCAGCAGTTCCGACAGGGGGCGCGGCTACACCTTC. This encodes CASSSDRGRGYTF.

V and J are TRBV21-1 and TRBJ2-3; TRBD2 is taken as the D call from the table, unchecked against the DNA. TRBV21-1 is an annotated pseudogene. This CDR3 is 15 amino acids long. For the CDR3, the DNA is TGTGCCAGCAGCAAAATAGGAGGGGAGACAGATACGCAGTATTTT. Its translation is CASSKIGGETDTQYF.

The chain employs TRBV5-6 and TRBJ1-2; D not resolved. The CDR3 runs to 16 residues. V gave up 0 bases and J gave up 1 base, with 13 bases separating them. CDR1 SGHDT and CDR2 YYEEEE come from the germline V gene. CDR3 sequence reads: CASSLATATFNYGYTF. For the CDR3, the DNA is TGTGCCAGCAGCTTGGCCACAGCAACTTTTAACTATGGCTACACCTTC. Looking up the rest from reference TRBV5-6 and TRBJ1-2 gives the full variable domain: DAGVTQSPTHLIKTRGQQVTLRCSPKSGHDTVSWYQQALGQGPQFIFQYYEEEERQRGNFPDRFSGHQFPNYSSELNVNALLLGDSALYLCASSLATATFNYGYTFGSGTRLTVV.